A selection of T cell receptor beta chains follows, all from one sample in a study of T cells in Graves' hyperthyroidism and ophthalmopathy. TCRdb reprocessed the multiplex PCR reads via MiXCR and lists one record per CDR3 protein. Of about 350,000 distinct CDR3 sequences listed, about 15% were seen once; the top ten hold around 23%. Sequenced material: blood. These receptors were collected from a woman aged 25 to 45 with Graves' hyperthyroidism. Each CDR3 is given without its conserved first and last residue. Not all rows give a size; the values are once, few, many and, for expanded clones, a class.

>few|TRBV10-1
ASSDSGNTQY
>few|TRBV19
ACQSRQGGTYEQY
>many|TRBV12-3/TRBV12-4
ASSSQGVYEQY
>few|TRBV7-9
ASSDRDASSYNEQF
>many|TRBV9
ASSVGDLNTEAF
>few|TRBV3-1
ASSQVPTGENYEQY
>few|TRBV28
ASSFSGTSSH
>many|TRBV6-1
ASRRVSTGDTEAF
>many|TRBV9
ASSTTGSGGELF
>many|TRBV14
ASSQEASGSNEQF
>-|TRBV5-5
ASSWPGRTYNEQF
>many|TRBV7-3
ASSWGSGSNEQF
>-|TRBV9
ASSPHNGDEQF
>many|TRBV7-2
ASSQTWAGGPEDTQY
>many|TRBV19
ASSPASGKSGTDTQY
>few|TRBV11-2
ASSSSKGTQY
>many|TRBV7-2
ASSLHAPGQHGELF
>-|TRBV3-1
ASSTDGSYEQY
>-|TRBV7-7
ASSRLGLPRETQY
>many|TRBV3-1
ASSQLSADTQY
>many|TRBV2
ASKKQGAAYEQY
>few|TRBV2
ASTGMMETTGELF
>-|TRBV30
AWSVWGNTDTQY
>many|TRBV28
ASERLTGELF